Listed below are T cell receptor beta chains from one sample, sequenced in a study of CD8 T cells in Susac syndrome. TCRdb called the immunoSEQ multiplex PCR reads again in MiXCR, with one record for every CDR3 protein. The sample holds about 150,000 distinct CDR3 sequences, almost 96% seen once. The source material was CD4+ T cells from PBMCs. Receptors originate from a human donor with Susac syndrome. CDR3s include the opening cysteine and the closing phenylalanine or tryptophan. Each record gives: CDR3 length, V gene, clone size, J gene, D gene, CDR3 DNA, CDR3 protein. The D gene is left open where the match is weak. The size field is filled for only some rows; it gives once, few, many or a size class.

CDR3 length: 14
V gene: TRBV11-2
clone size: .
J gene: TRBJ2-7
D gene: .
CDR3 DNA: TGTGCCAGCAGCCAGGGCCCGAGCTCCTACGAGCAGTACTTC
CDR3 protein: CASSQGPSSYEQYF

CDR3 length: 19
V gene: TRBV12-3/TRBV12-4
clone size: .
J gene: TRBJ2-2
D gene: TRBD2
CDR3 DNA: TGTGCCAGCAGCGCACTAGCGGGAGAGTTAACCACAAACACCGGGGAGCTGTTTTTT
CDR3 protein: CASSALAGELTTNTGELFF

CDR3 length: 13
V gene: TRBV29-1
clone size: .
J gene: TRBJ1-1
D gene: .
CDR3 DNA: TGCAGCGTCCAACCGGCGGTGAACACTGAAGCTTTCTTT
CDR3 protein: CSVQPAVNTEAFF

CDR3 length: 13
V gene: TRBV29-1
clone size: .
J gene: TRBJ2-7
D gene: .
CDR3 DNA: TGCAGCGTTAAGCCCCCCTGGGGTCGGGAGCAGTACTTC
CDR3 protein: CSVKPPWGREQYF

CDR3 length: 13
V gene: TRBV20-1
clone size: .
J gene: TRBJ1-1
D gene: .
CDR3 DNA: TGCAGTGCCGCCCAGGACATGAACACTGAAGCTTTCTTT
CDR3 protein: CSAAQDMNTEAFF

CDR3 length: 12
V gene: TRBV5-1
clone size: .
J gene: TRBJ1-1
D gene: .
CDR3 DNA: TGCGCCAGCAGCCCGTCCGGCCCCGAAGCTTTCTTT
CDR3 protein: CASSPSGPEAFF

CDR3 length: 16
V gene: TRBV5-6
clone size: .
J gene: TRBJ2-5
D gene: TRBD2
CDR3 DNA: TGTGCCAGCAGCTTTGGGACTAGCGGGAGTGGGGAGACCCAGTACTTC
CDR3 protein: CASSFGTSGSGETQYF

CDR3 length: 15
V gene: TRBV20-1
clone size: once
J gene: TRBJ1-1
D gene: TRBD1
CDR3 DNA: TGCAGTGCTAGCCGAGGACAGGGGCCGGACACTGAAGCTTTCTTT
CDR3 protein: CSASRGQGPDTEAFF

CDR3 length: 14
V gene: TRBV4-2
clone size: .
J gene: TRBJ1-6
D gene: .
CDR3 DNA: TGTGCCAGCAGCCAAGCGGGGCCCCTTTTGGCCCTCCACTTT
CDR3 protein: CASSQAGPLLALHF

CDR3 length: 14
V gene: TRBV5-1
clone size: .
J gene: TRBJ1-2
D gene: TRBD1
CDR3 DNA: TGCGCCAGCAGCACGGGACAGGTTGGCTATGGCTACACCTTC
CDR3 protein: CASSTGQVGYGYTF

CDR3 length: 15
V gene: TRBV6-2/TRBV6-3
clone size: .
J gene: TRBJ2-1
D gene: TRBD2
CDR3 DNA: TGTGCCAGCCAAAGCGGGGGCACCGGGTACAATGAGCAGTTCTTC
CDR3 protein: CASQSGGTGYNEQFF

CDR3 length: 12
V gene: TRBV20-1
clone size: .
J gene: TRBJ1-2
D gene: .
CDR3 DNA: TGCAGTGCTAGAGGCCACCTCTATGGCTACACCTTC
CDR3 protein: CSARGHLYGYTF

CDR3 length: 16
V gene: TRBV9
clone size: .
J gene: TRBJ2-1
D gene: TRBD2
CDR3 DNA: TGTGCCAGCAGCGGTCGATTAGCGGGGGCCCGCGGTGAGCAGTTCTTC
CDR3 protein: CASSGRLAGARGEQFF

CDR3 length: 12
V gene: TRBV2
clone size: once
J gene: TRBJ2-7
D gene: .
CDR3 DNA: TGTGCCAGCAGTGAAGAAGGGGTCGAGCAGTACTTC
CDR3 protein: CASSEEGVEQYF

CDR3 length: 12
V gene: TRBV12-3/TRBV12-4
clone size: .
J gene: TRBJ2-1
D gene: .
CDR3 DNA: TGTGCCAGCACCTCCCGGGACCGAGGCCGGTTCTTC
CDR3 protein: CASTSRDRGRFF

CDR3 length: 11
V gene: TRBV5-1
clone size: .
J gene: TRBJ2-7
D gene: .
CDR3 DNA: TGCGCCAGCAGCTTCAGTGACGAGCAGTACTTC
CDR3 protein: CASSFSDEQYF

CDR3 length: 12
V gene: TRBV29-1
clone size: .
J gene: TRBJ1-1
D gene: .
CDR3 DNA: TGCAGCGTTGAAGGGACAGCAACTGAAGCTTTCTTT
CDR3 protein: CSVEGTATEAFF

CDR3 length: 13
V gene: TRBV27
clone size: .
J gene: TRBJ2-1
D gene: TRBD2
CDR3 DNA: TGTGCCAGCAAGCCTAGCGGGAACAATGAGCAGTTCTTC
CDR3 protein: CASKPSGNNEQFF

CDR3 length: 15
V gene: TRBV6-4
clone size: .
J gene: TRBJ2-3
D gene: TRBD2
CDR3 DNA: TGTGCCAGCAGTGCCGGAGCGGGAGGGTCAGATACGCAGTATTTT
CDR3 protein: CASSAGAGGSDTQYF

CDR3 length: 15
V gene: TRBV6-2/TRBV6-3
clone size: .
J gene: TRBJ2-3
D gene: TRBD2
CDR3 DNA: TGTGCCAGCAGCTCTTGGGCGGGGGGCACAGATACGCAGTATTTT
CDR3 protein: CASSSWAGGTDTQYF

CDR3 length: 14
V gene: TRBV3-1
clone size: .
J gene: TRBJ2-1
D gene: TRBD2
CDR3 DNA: TGTGCCAGCAGATCTAGCGGGAGGGCCAATGAGCAGTTCTTC
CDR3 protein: CASRSSGRANEQFF

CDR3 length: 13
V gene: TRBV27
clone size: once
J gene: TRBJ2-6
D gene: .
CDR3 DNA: TGTGCCAGCAGTTTAAACGGGGCCAACGTCCTGACTTTC
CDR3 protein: CASSLNGANVLTF

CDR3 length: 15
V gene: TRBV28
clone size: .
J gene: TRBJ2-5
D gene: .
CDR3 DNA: TGTGCCAGCAGTTTGGCGGGGATTTTAGGGGAGACCCAGTACTTC
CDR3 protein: CASSLAGILGETQYF

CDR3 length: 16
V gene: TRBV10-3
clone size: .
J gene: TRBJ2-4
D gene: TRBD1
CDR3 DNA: TGTGCCACCGAAAATCGACAGGGGACCTTCAAAAACATTCAGTACTTC
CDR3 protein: CATENRQGTFKNIQYF

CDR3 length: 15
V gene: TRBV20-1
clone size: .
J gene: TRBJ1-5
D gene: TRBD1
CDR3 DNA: TGCAGTGCTAGAGATTGGACAGGGGGGGACCAGCCCCAGCATTTT
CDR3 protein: CSARDWTGGDQPQHF

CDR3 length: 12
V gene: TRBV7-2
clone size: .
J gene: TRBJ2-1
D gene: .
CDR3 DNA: TGTGCCAGCAGTCTGGCTCGTAATGAGCAGTTCTTC
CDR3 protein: CASSLARNEQFF

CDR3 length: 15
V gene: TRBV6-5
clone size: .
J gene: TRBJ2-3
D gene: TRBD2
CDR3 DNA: TGTGCCAGCAGTTATGGCGGGGGGGCCGCAGATACGCAGTATTTT
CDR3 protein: CASSYGGGAADTQYF

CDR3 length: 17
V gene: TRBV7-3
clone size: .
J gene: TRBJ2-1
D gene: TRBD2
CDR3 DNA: TGTGCCAGCAGCTTAAGGGTTACTAGCGGGAGTGAAAATGAGCAGTTCTTC
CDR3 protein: CASSLRVTSGSENEQFF

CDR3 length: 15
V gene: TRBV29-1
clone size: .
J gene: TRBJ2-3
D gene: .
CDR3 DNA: TGCAGCGCCCAGCAGGGGGGGCGGGGGACAGATACGCAGTATTTT
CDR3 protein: CSAQQGGRGTDTQYF

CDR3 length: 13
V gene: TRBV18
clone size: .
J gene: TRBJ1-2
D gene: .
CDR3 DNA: TGTGCCAGCTCACAGCAGGGGAATGATGGCTACACCTTC
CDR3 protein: CASSQQGNDGYTF

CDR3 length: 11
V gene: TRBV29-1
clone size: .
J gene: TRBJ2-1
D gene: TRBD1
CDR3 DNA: TGCAGCCCGGGACAGCTCAATGAGCAGTTCTTC
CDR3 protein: CSPGQLNEQFF

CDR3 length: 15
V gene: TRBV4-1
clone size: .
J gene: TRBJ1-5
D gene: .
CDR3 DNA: TGCGCCAGCAGCCAAGATGTAGGGACTGGATTTACCCAGCATTTT
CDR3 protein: CASSQDVGTGFTQHF

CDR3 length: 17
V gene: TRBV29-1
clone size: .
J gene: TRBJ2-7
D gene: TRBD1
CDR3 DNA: TGCAGCGTAACGGGACAGGGGCCCGTAAATAAGGCCTACGAGCAGTACTTC
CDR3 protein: CSVTGQGPVNKAYEQYF

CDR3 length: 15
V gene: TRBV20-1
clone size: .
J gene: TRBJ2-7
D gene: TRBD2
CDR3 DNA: TGCAGTGCGAACAAAGGACTAGCCTACACCTACGAGCAGTACTTC
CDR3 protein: CSANKGLAYTYEQYF

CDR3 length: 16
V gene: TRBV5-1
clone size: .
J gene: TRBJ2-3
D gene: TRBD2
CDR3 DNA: TGCGCCAGCAGCTTCAGATTAGCGGGGGACACAGATACGCAGTATTTT
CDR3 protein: CASSFRLAGDTDTQYF

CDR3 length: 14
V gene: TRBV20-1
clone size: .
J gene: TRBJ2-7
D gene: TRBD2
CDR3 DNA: TGCAGTGCTAGACCCCCGGGAGGGTACTACGAGCAGTACTTC
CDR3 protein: CSARPPGGYYEQYF

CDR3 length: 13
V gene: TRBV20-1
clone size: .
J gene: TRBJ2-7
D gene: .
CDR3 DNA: TGCAGTGCTAGAGGCCGGGAGCTCTACGAGCAGTACTTC
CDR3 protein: CSARGRELYEQYF

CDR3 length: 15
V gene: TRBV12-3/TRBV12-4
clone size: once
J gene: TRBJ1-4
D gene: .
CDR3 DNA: TGTGCCAGCAGCCTGGACAGCCTAGGAACGGAAAAACTGTTTTTT
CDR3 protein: CASSLDSLGTEKLFF

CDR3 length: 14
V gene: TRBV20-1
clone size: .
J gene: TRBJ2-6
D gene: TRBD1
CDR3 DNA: TGCAGTGCCCAGGGGGCGAACGGGGCCAACGTCCTGACTTTC
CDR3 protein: CSAQGANGANVLTF

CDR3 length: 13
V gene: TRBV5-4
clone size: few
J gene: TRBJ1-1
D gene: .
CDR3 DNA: TGTGCCAGCAGCTTGGACCCCAACACTGAAGCTTTCTTT
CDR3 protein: CASSLDPNTEAFF

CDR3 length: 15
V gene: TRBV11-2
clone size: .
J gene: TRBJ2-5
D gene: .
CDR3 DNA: TGTGCCAGCCGAGGATTACGGAAAGCCCAAGAGACCCAGTACTTC
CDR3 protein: CASRGLRKAQETQYF

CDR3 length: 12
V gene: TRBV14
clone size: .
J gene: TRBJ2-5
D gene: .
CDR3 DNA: TGTGCCAGCAGCCAGGGGGGGCAGACCCAGTACTTC
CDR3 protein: CASSQGGQTQYF

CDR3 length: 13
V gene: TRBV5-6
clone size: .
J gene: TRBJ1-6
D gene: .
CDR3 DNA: TGTGCCAGCAGCTTGGCGTCAGCCTCACCCCTCCACTTT
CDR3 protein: CASSLASASPLHF

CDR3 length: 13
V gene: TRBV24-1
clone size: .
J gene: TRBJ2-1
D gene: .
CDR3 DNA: TGTGCCACCGCTGGAAGCTCCTACAATGAGCAGTTCTTC
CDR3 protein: CATAGSSYNEQFF

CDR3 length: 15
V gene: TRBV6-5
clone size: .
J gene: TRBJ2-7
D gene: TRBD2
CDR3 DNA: TGTGCCAGCAGCCCTAGCGGCAGCGCCCCCTACGAGCAGTACTTC
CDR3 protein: CASSPSGSAPYEQYF

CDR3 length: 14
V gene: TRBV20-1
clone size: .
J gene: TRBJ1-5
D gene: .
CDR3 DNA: TGCAGTGCTCCGAAAGGACGAGGCAGGGAGCCCCAGCATTTT
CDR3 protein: CSAPKGRGREPQHF

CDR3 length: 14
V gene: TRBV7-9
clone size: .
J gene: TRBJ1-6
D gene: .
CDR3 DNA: TGTGCCAGCAGCCGGACGTCCTCCGATTCACCCCTCCACTTT
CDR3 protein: CASSRTSSDSPLHF

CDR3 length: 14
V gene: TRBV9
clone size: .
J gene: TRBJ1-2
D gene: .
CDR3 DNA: TGTGCCAGCAGGCTTTCGGGACACAACGATGGCTACACCTTC
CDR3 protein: CASRLSGHNDGYTF

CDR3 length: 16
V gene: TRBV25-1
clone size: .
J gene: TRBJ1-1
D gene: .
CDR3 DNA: TGTGCCAGCAGTGAATTGGCGTTTGGTGTGAACACTGAAGCTTTCTTT
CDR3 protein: CASSELAFGVNTEAFF

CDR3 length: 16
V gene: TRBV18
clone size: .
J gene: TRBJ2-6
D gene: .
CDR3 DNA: TGTGCCAGCTCACCGCAAGTAGTGTCTGGGGCCAACGTCCTGACTTTC
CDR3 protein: CASSPQVVSGANVLTF

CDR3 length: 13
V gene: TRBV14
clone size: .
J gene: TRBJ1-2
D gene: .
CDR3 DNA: TGTGCCAGCAGCCAAGATCGACGGATTGGCTACACCTTC
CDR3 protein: CASSQDRRIGYTF

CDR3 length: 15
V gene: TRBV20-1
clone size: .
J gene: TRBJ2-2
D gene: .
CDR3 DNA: TGCAGTGCTAGACCTGGACCCCTCCCTACCGGGGAGCTGTTTTTT
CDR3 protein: CSARPGPLPTGELFF

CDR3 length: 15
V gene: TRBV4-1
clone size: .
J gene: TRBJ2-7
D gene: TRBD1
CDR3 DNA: TGCGCCAGCAGCCAACCAATTACAGGGGCCTACGAGCAGTACTTC
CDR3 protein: CASSQPITGAYEQYF

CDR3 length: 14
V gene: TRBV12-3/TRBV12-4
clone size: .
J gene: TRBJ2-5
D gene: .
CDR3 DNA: TGTGCCAGCAGTCCCCGGGACTTAGGGGAGACCCAGTACTTC
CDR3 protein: CASSPRDLGETQYF

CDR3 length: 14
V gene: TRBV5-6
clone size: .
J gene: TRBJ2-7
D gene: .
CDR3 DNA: TGTGCCAGCAGCCTGGGACTGAGGTCTCTCGAGCAGTACTTC
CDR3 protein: CASSLGLRSLEQYF